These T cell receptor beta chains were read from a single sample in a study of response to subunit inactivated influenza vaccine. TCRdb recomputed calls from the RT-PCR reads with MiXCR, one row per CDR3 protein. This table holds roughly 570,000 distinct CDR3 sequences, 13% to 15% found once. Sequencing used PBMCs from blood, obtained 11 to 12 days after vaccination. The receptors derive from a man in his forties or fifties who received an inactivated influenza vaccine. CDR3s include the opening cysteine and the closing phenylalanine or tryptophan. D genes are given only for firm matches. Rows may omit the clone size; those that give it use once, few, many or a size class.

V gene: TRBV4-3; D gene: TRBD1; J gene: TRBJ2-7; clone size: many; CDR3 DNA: TGCGCCAGCAGCCAGGGACAGGGGGCATCCTACGAGCAGTACTTC; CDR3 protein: CASSQGQGASYEQYF
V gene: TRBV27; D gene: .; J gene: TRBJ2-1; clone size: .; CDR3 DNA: TGTGCCAGCAGTAAGGGGCCAGGCCCAAACGGACAGTTCTTC; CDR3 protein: CASSKGPGPNGQFF
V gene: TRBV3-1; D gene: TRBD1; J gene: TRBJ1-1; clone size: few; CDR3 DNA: TGTGCCAGCACCGCCGGGACAGCGAACACTGAAGCTTTCTTT; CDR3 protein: CASTAGTANTEAFF
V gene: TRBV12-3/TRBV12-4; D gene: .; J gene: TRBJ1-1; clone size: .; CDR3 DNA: TGTGCCAGCAGTTTAGCGCTAAGAGGGGGAGCCTTGAACACTGAAGCTTTCTTT; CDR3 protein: CASSLALRGGALNTEAFF
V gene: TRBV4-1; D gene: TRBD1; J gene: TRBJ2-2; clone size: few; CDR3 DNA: TGCGCCAGCAGCGGGCGCCTTAGACAGGGGGCGTTCGGGGAGCTGTTTTTT; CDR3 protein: CASSGRLRQGAFGELFF
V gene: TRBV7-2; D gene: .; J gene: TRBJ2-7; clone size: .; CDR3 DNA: TGTGCCAGCAGCCTCCGGGCCACGAGCGACGAGCAGTACTTC; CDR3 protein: CASSLRATSDEQYF
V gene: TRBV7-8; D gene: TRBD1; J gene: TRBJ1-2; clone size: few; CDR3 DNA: TGTGCCAGCAGCCCGGACAGGGGACGAAGTGGCTACACCTTC; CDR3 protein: CASSPDRGRSGYTF
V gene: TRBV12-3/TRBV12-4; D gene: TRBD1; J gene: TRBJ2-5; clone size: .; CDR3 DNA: TGTGCCAGCAGTTGGACCTTCACAGGGGCTGGAGAGACCCAGTACTTC; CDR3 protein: CASSWTFTGAGETQYF
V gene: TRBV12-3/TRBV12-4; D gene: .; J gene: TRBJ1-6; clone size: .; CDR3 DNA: TGTGCCAGCAGTTTGGAACAGGGCACTTCACCCCTCCACTTT; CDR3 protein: CASSLEQGTSPLHF
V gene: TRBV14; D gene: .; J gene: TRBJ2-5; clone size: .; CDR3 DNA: TGTGCCAGCAGCCAAGAAACCCCATTGGACGTATTGGAGACCCAGTACTTC; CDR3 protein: CASSQETPLDVLETQYF
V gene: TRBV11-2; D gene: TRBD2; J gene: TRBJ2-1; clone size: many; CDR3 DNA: TGTGCCAGCAGCTTAGCCCAGCGGGAATCCAGTGAGCAGTTCTTC; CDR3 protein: CASSLAQRESSEQFF
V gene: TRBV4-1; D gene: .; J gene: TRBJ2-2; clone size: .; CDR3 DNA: TGCGCCAGCAGCCAAGTGCCAGAGGGTGTCGGGGAGCTGTTTTTT; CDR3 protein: CASSQVPEGVGELFF
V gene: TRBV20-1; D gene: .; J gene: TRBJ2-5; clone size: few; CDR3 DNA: TGCAGTGCTACTTCTCGGGAGACCCAGTACTTC; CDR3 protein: CSATSRETQYF
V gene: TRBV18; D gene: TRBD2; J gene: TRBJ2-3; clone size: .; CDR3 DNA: TGTGCCAGCTCACCACGAAGGGGGACTAGCGGGGACCGACACACAGATACGCAGTATTTT; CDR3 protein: CASSPRRGTSGDRHTDTQYF
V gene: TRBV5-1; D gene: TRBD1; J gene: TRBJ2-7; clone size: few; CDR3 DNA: TGCGCCAGCAGCTTGGGGGGACAGGGGAGGTACGAGCAGTACTTC; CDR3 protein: CASSLGGQGRYEQYF
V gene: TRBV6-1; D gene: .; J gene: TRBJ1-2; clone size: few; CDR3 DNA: TGTGCCAGCAGTGAAGGAAAGGGTTTGGGGGGCTACACCTTC; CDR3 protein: CASSEGKGLGGYTF
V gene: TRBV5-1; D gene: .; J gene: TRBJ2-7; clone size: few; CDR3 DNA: TGCGCCAGCAGCTTGGTTCTAGATTCTTACGAGCAGTACTTC; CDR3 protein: CASSLVLDSYEQYF